This TCR beta chain is from a study of cytomegalovirus exposure and HLA in healthy donors. Study-level results: As confirmed in vitro, a few CMV-associated chains were specific for CMV antigens. HLA-A and HLA-B allele assignments for most subjects were reportedly predicted accurately using TCR beta sequences.

Vbeta (60) and Jbeta (13) primers were used in the PCR. This table comes from immunoSEQ multiplex PCR, and its TCRdb copy is limited to in-frame clones, with some not included. The data include roughly 73,000 clones; the top ten clones carry roughly 13%. A remark on this clone: The antigen remains undetermined.

The source is a man in his fifties or sixties in good health and CMV-seropositive. Input material: PBMCs.

Here the CDR3 reads CASSWTGGESSGNTIYF. Here the CDR3 DNA reads TGCGCCAGCAGCTGGACAGGGGGCGAGAGCTCTGGAAACACCATATATTTT. The V gene is TRBV5-1, the J gene TRBJ1-3; the match to TRBD1 covers 11 bases. The CDR3 covers 17 residues. Germline V gene data show CDR1 as SGHRS and CDR2 as YFSETQ. V trimming: 3 bases; J trimming: 0 bases; junction bases outside the gene matches: 5.